This T cell receptor (beta chain) is drawn from a study of T-cell memory formation after mild COVID-19. V was clipped by 2 bases and J by 4 bases; unmatched bases: 4. This CDR3 is 15 amino acids long. Germline lookup yields CDR1 KGHSH and CDR2 LQKENI. TCRdb re-derived calls from the 5' RACE reads in MiXCR, one entry per CDR3 protein. Here the sample spans about 390,000 distinct CDR3 sequences, more than 20% being singletons. The TCR comes from an adult woman who had mild COVID-19 (a few samples of this study predate the infection). Cell type and time point are not known. Sequencing input: PBMCs or a T cell subset sorted from them (not recorded which). The chain links TRBV18 to TRBJ2-3; 9 bases map to TRBD1. Written as DNA, the CDR3 is TGTGCCAGCTCACCAATACAGGGGGCCGCAGATACGCAGTATTTT. It yields the protein CASSPIQGAADTQYF.